The 16 T cell receptor beta chains presented below share a single source sample, sequenced in a study of T cell responses to AZD1222 COVID-19 vaccine. Data came from immunoSEQ multiplex PCR; TCRdb stores just in-frame clones and leaves some out. The sample records about 120,000 clones, around 85% being singletons. The sample in question was peripheral blood, obtained on day 0 of AZD1222 vaccination. Receptor source: an adult in good health.

This rearrangement joins TRBV15 to TRBJ1-1, with 8 bases that match TRBD1. The ends lost 1 base at V and 1 base at J; junction bases unmatched: 2. The CDR3 extends over 15 amino acids. The V gene's germline CDR1 is LNHNV and CDR2 YYDKDF (reference sequence). CDR3 residues: CATSRVGTGNTEAFF. CDR3 sequence (DNA): TGTGCCACCAGCAGAGTGGGGACAGGGAACACTGAAGCTTTCTTT.

The CDR3 is CSVEADRPHSYNEQFF. The CDR3 bases are TGCAGCGTTGAAGCCGACAGGCCGCACTCCTACAATGAGCAGTTCTTC. The chain carries TRBV29-1 and TRBJ2-1; tentatively, D is TRBD1 (6 bases). V lost 1 base, J lost 0 bases, and 13 bases lay in between. The CDR3 loop spans 16 amino acids. Germline CDR1 and CDR2: SQVTM and ANQGSEA.

The chain links TRBV9 to TRBJ2-7; 9 nucleotides line up with TRBD1. Germline CDR1 reads SGDLS; CDR2 reads YYNGEE. V shed 5 bases, J shed 5 bases, and the junction held 5 bases outside the gene matches. This CDR3 has 13 residues. CDR3 in amino acids: CASRGQGSDEQYF. The CDR3 DNA reads TGTGCCAGCAGGGGACAGGGTTCGGACGAGCAGTACTTC.

J is TRBJ2-1 and V is TRBV11-2; D may be TRBD2 (5 bases). The CDR3 totals 11 residues. V lost 7 bases and J lost 9, with 10 bases in between. Per germline, CDR1 SGHAT and CDR2 FQNNGV. CDR3 DNA sequence: TGTGCCAGCACCACAAGCGGTGAGCAGTTCTTC. It encodes CASTTSGEQFF.

This chain connects TRBV4-3 to TRBJ2-7, with unresolved D. Germline CDR1 LGHNA, CDR2 YSLEER. CDR3 length: 18 residues. Trimming left V 0 bases short and J 3 bases short, with 21 bases between. CDR3 in amino acids: CASSQDSPMGREFYEQYF. For the CDR3, the DNA is TGCGCCAGCAGCCAAGATAGCCCCATGGGTAGAGAGTTCTACGAGCAGTACTTC.

The chain recombines TRBV5-1 with TRBJ1-1; D gene unclear. CDR1 is SGHRS, CDR2 YFSETQ, per germline. Trimming took off 2 bases at V and 0 bases at J, with 5 bases between the two ends. CDR3 size: 13 residues. CDR3 nucleotide sequence: TGCGCCAGCAGCTTTTATATGAACACTGAAGCTTTCTTT. It specifies CASSFYMNTEAFF. Full variable domain (rest looked up from reference TRBV5-1 and TRBJ1-1): KAGVTQTPRYLIKTRGQQVTLSCSPISGHRSVSWYQQTPGQGLQFLFEYFSETQRNKGNFPGRFSGRQFSNSRSEMNVSTLELGDSALYLCASSFYMNTEAFFGQGTRLTVV.

This sequence joins TRBV3-1 (or the pseudogene TRBV3-2) and TRBJ1-1; D gene unclear. Germline V gene lookup returns CDR1 LGHDT and CDR2 YNNKEL (reference sequence). CDR3 size: 14 residues. V shed 0 bases and J shed 12 bases, with 17 bases lying between them. Written as DNA, the CDR3 is TGTGCCAGCAGCCAAGATAGTAATGCTATTTCGACTTTCTTT. Its protein product is CASSQDSNAISTFF.

The J gene is TRBJ1-1, the V gene TRBV6-5, with D uncertain. The CDR3 contains 16 residues. V was shortened by 2 bases and J by 0 bases, with 13 bases between the two germline ends. The germline V gene has CDR1 MNHEY and CDR2 SVGAGI. CDR3 in DNA: TGTGCCAGCAGTTACACTGGTTTTCAAATGAACACTGAAGCTTTCTTT. Translating gives CASSYTGFQMNTEAFF.

CDR3 DNA: TGTGCCAGCCACGGACAGTCGAACACCGGGGAGCTGTTTTTT. Its translation: CASHGQSNTGELFF. V usage is TRBV9 and J usage is TRBJ2-2; D is possibly TRBD1 (6 bases). V lost 7 bases and J 0 bases, leaving 10 bases between the germline ends. Per the germline V gene, CDR1 is SGDLS and CDR2 is YYNGEE. The CDR3 spans 14 residues.

V and J are TRBV18 and TRBJ1-1, with unresolved D. Trimming took 4 bases from V and 0 from J, leaving 18 bases between them. This CDR3 contains 17 residues. CDR1 KGHSH and CDR2 LQKENI come from the germline V gene. CDR3 residues: CASSLTSQIIMNTEAFF. DNA of the CDR3: TGTGCCAGCTCACTTACCTCACAGATCATTATGAACACTGAAGCTTTCTTT.

This chain links TRBV6-1 with TRBJ1-2; TRBD1 matches at 9 bases. Trimming took 2 bases from V and 7 from J; bases not matched to a gene: 8. CDR3 length equals 15 residues. The germline CDR1 and CDR2 sequences are MNHNS and SASEGT. In nucleotides, the CDR3 is TGTGCCAGCAGTGAATTCCCGGGACAGGGTTTTGGCTACACCTTC. Translation: CASSEFPGQGFGYTF.

This chain links TRBV6-2 or TRBV6-3 with TRBJ1-2, with D unclear. This CDR3 comprises 13 residues. Trimming left V 2 bases short and J 2 bases short, with 6 bases between. In germline, CDR1 is MNHEY, CDR2 SVGEGT. DNA of the CDR3: TGTGCCAGCAGTTACAAGCAGAACTATGGCTACACCTTC. Its translation is CASSYKQNYGYTF.

The rearrangement uses TRBV5-1 and TRBJ2-1; D unresolved. The ends were cut back, 0 bases at V and 0 bases at J, with 10 bases in the middle. The V gene's germline CDR1 is SGHRS and CDR2 YFSETQ. The CDR3 runs to 16 residues. The DNA for the CDR3 is TGCGCCAGCAGCTTGGGTGGCGGAAGCTCCTACAATGAGCAGTTCTTC. Translating gives CASSLGGGSSYNEQFF.

The CDR3 nucleotides read TGCGCCAGCTCCCCGGGGAGCTTGGGAAACGAGCAGTACTTC. Translation: CASSPGSLGNEQYF. The chain carries TRBV10-1 and TRBJ2-7, with D possibly TRBD2 on 5 matching bases. The CDR3 extends over 14 amino acids. CDR1 is WNHNN and CDR2 is SYGVQD in the germline V gene (reference sequence). The germline V and J ends were trimmed by 8 bases and 5 bases, with 19 bases remaining between them.

Here the CDR3 reads CASSAYLNNEQFF. Written as DNA, the CDR3 is TGTGCCAGCAGCGCATACCTCAACAATGAGCAGTTCTTC. The V gene is TRBV7-2, the J gene TRBJ2-1; D is ambiguous. Between the trimmed V and J ends, which lost 5 bases and 5 bases, there was a span of 10 bases. Germline CDR1 and CDR2: SGHTA and FQGNSA. The CDR3 spans 13 residues.

This clone was observed a handful of times. The chain has TRBV27 and TRBJ2-7; D is perhaps TRBD2 (5 bases). The CDR3 runs 15 residues. In germline, CDR1 is MNHEY, CDR2 SMNVEV (reference sequence). With 6 bases removed from V and 0 bases from J, the gap between germline ends came to 15 bases. CDR3 residues: CASRTVRGSSYEQYF. CDR3 sequence (DNA): TGTGCCAGCAGAACCGTTCGGGGTAGCTCCTACGAGCAGTACTTC.